This TCR beta chain came from a study of T cell changes during pregnancy in multiple sclerosis. Measured with immunoSEQ multiplex PCR; TCRdb has only the in-frame clones, and not every one. The repertoire holds 65,000 to 95,000 clones, with roughly 91% as singletons. This clone appeared a single time. The germline V gene encodes CDR1 SQVTM and CDR2 ANQGSEA. This CDR3 has 17 amino acids. Trimming shortened V by 6 bases and J by 3 bases, and 24 bases separated the two germline ends. The V call is TRBV29-1, the J call TRBJ2-1; D is possibly TRBD1 (6 bases). The TCR comes from a female donor in good health, enrolled as a control in a pregnancy study. Sequencing was performed on peripheral blood, taken after pregnancy. This chain's CDR3 is CSVDGAGVIPDYNEQFF. For the CDR3, the DNA is TGCAGCGTGGATGGAGCAGGGGTGATTCCGGACTACAATGAGCAGTTCTTC.